This entry lists 32 T cell receptor beta chains sequenced from one sample in a study of blood T cell repertoires in COVID-19. TCRdb's copy holds only in-frame clones and misses some; the assay was immunoSEQ multiplex PCR. The table lists 370,000 or so clones, 87% of them singletons. The sequenced sample consisted of PBMCs or T cells enriched from blood (not recorded which). The source is a man aged 25-45 years who had recovered from COVID-19.

A few counts support this clone. The rearrangement joins TRBV6-5 to TRBJ1-5, with 7 positions matching TRBD1. Germline values: CDR1 MNHEY, CDR2 SVGAGI. V was pared by 8 bases and J by 5 bases, with 6 bases of the junction left unmatched. This CDR3 comprises 13 residues. CDR3 residues: CASGTEPYQPQHF. In DNA form, the CDR3 reads TGTGCCAGCGGGACAGAACCCTATCAGCCCCAGCATTTT.

V and J are TRBV15 and TRBJ1-1; no clear D gene. From germline, CDR1 is LNHNV and CDR2 YYDKDF (reference sequence). The CDR3 is made up of 15 amino acids. Deletions cut 0 bases from V and 0 bases from J, with 8 bases between. The CDR3: CATSREAVMNTEAFF. The CDR3 DNA follows: TGTGCCACCAGCAGAGAGGCAGTCATGAACACTGAAGCTTTCTTT.

V and J are TRBV5-1 and TRBJ1-5; D is possibly TRBD1 (6 bases). The ends were cut back, 0 bases at V and 0 bases at J, with 7 bases in the middle. The CDR3 has 15 residues. The germline gives CDR1 SGHRS, CDR2 YFSETQ. The CDR3 spells CASSLAGHSNQPQHF. The CDR3 bases are TGCGCCAGCAGCTTGGCGGGACATAGCAATCAGCCCCAGCATTTT.

The rearrangement joins TRBV25-1 to TRBJ1-2; TRBD1 agrees at 8 bases. V gave up 1 base and J gave up 2 bases; unmatched junction bases: 3. Germline-derived CDR1 and CDR2 are MGHDK and SYGVNS. The length of the CDR3 is 15 residues. CDR3 nucleotide sequence: TGTGCCAGCAGTGAATCAGGGACAGGCAACTATGGCTACACCTTC. Its translation is CASSESGTGNYGYTF.

CDR3 sequence: CASRDRGGRDTQYF. CDR3 nucleotide sequence: TGTGCCAGCAGAGACAGGGGAGGCCGGGATACGCAGTATTTT. The chain couples TRBV25-1 to TRBJ2-3, with 8 positions matching TRBD1. Germline CDR1 MGHDK, CDR2 SYGVNS. The CDR3 spans 14 residues. With V trimmed by 6 bases and J by 6 bases, 8 bases remained unmatched.

The chain employs TRBV7-9 and TRBJ1-5, with D possibly TRBD1 on 6 matching bases. The length of the CDR3 is 14 residues. In germline, CDR1 is SEHNR, CDR2 FQNEAQ (reference sequence). Trimming left V 3 bases short and J 3 bases short, with 9 bases between. CDR3 bases: TGTGCCAGCAGCTTTGGGGGGGCCAATCAGCCCCAGCATTTT. It specifies CASSFGGANQPQHF.

The chain carries TRBV7-2 and TRBJ2-2; D uncertain. In germline, CDR1 is SGHTA, CDR2 FQGNSA. This CDR3 comprises 13 residues. V dropped 4 bases and J dropped 5 bases, with 8 bases sitting between them. CDR3 region: CASSSQLTGELFF. CDR3 nucleotides: TGTGCCAGCAGCTCGCAACTTACCGGGGAGCTGTTTTTT.

The chain is built from TRBV12-5 and TRBJ1-5; D gene uncertain. There are 15 residues in the CDR3. V was clipped by 1 base and J by 5 bases, with 12 bases between them. The V gene's germline CDR1 is LGHNT and CDR2 FRNRAP. The CDR3 DNA reads TGTGCTAGTGGTTTGGGACAACAGACGGATCAGCCCCAGCATTTT. Encoded protein: CASGLGQQTDQPQHF.

The chain uses TRBV6-5 and TRBJ1-2; D possibly corresponds to TRBD1 (5 bases). The CDR3 consists of 16 residues. Trimming left V 4 bases short and J 3 bases short, with 18 bases between. Germline V gene lookup returns CDR1 MNHEY and CDR2 SVGAGI. CDR3 sequence: CASSSPGGRGDYGYTF. As DNA, the CDR3 is TGTGCCAGCAGTTCTCCGGGAGGGAGGGGCGACTATGGCTACACCTTC.

The V and J genes are TRBV7-9 and TRBJ2-3; D not resolved. Trimming left V 5 bases short and J 6 bases short, with 3 bases between. Per the germline V gene, CDR1 is SEHNR and CDR2 is FQNEAQ (reference sequence). The CDR3 contains 10 residues. The chain's CDR3 is CASSPDTQYF. Here the CDR3 DNA reads TGTGCCAGCAGCCCGGATACGCAGTATTTT.

This clone was seen a single time. The chain uses TRBV27 and TRBJ2-7; no clear D. The germline gives CDR1 MNHEY, CDR2 SMNVEV (reference sequence). CDR3 length equals 15 residues. V lost 5 bases to trimming and J lost 4 bases, with 18 bases between them. CDR3 amino acids: CASSPARRVEYEQYF. Here the CDR3 DNA reads TGTGCCAGCAGTCCTGCCCGACGGGTGGAATACGAGCAGTACTTC.

The chain is built from TRBV30 and TRBJ1-5, with D perhaps TRBD1 (5 bases). The germline V gene encodes CDR1 GTSNPN and CDR2 SVGIG (reference sequence). Between the trimmed V and J ends, which lost 1 base and 7 bases, there was a span of 8 bases. CDR3 size: 12 residues. The CDR3 spells CAWSAQGQPQHF. As DNA, the CDR3 is TGTGCCTGGAGTGCTCAGGGACAGCCCCAGCATTTT.

The V call is TRBV5-1, the J call TRBJ1-4; TRBD1 is a possible D gene (6 bases). Germline lookup yields CDR1 SGHRS and CDR2 YFSETQ. V shed 4 bases and J shed 8 bases, with 15 bases lying between them. CDR3 length equals 14 residues. CDR3 DNA sequence: TGCGCCAGCAGCATCAATACAGGGTCAGAAAAACTGTTTTTT. This sequence encodes CASSINTGSEKLFF. Complete variable domain (other parts from reference TRBV5-1 and TRBJ1-4): KAGVTQTPRYLIKTRGQQVTLSCSPISGHRSVSWYQQTPGQGLQFLFEYFSETQRNKGNFPGRFSGRQFSNSRSEMNVSTLELGDSALYLCASSINTGSEKLFFGSGTQLSVL.

The chain employs TRBV7-2 and TRBJ2-5; the D gene is possibly TRBD1 (6 bases). The germline V and J ends were trimmed by 4 bases and 4 bases, with 16 bases remaining between them. Germline assignment: CDR1 SGHTA and CDR2 FQGNSA. The length of the CDR3 is 15 residues. CDR3 sequence (DNA): TGTGCCAGCAGCTCGGCAGGGGTGAGGTCAGAGACCCAGTACTTC. Translation: CASSSAGVRSETQYF.

J is TRBJ2-7 and V is TRBV5-5; 7 positions match TRBD1. V lost 5 bases and J lost 2; bases outside the gene matches: 13. The CDR3 length is 16 residues. CDR1 SGHKS and CDR2 YYEKEE come from the germline V gene (reference sequence). The CDR3 loop is CASSHTRVTGTYEQYF. CDR3 DNA sequence: TGTGCCAGCAGTCATACCCGGGTGACAGGGACCTACGAGCAGTACTTC.

The chain uses TRBV19 and TRBJ2-6; tentatively, D is TRBD1 (6 bases). The germline V gene has CDR1 LNHDA and CDR2 SQIVND (reference sequence). With 8 bases removed from V and 2 bases from J, the gap between germline ends came to 10 bases. The CDR3 consists of 14 residues. CDR3 sequence (DNA): TGTGCCAGTTCTTACAGGGCTGGGGCCAACGTCCTGACTTTC. It yields the protein CASSYRAGANVLTF.

This chain links TRBV7-9 with TRBJ2-5; possible D gene TRBD1, 5 bases. From germline, CDR1 is SEHNR and CDR2 FQNEAQ (reference sequence). V was shortened by 5 bases and J by 1 base, with 8 bases between the two germline ends. The CDR3 loop spans 13 amino acids. Here the CDR3 DNA reads TGTGCCAGCAGCCCCGACAGCCAAGAGACCCAGTACTTC. Translated: CASSPDSQETQYF. Supplemented by reference TRBV7-9 and TRBJ2-5, the full variable domain reads DTGVSQNPRHKITKRGQNVTFRCDPISEHNRLYWYRQTLGQGPEFLTYFQNEAQLEKSRLLSDRFSAERPKGSFSTLEIQRTEQGDSAMYLCASSPDSQETQYFGPGTRLLVL.

This clone was counted once. The rearrangement links TRBV2 to TRBJ1-6; D is undetermined. Germline CDR1 reads SNHLY; CDR2 reads FYNNEI. Trimming stripped 3 bases from V and 9 bases from J, with 9 bases between. This CDR3 contains 13 residues. CDR3 protein: CASSEGGGSPLHF. The DNA of the CDR3 is TGTGCCAGCAGTGAGGGTGGAGGTTCACCCCTCCACTTT.

The genes are TRBV6-5 and TRBJ1-5; possible D gene TRBD1, 5 bases. Germline V gene data show CDR1 as MNHEY and CDR2 as SVGAGI. The V and J ends lost 7 bases and 3 bases respectively, with 16 bases between them. The CDR3 is 15 residues long. The CDR3 nucleotides are TGTGCCAGCAAAGTTGGACACCTATACAATCAGCCCCAGCATTTT. Its protein is CASKVGHLYNQPQHF.

This chain connects TRBV11-2 to TRBJ1-2; D uncertain. Germline CDR1 is SGHAT and CDR2 is FQNNGV. CDR3 length: 13 amino acids. Trimming cost V 1 base and J 4 bases, with 7 bases left between them. The CDR3 region has the DNA TGTGCCAGCAGCTTAGGGCGGATCTATGGCTACACCTTC. Translating gives CASSLGRIYGYTF.

The rearrangement joins TRBV12-3 or TRBV12-4 to TRBJ1-2; possible D gene TRBD1, 6 bases. The CDR3 covers 13 residues. Trimming pared 8 bases from V and 6 bases from J, leaving 16 bases between. The CDR3 DNA sequence: TGTGCCAGCTCTTCAGGGGCGAGGGATGGCTACACCTTC. This translates into CASSSGARDGYTF.

This chain uses TRBV27 with TRBJ1-4, with 7 bases aligning to TRBD1. V was pared by 6 bases and J by 8 bases, with 9 bases of the junction left unmatched. The CDR3 consists of 14 residues. Per the germline V gene, CDR1 is MNHEY and CDR2 is SMNVEV (reference sequence). CDR3 protein: CASSRQGWGEKLFF. The CDR3 bases are TGTGCCAGCAGCCGACAGGGTTGGGGCGAAAAACTGTTTTTT. The variable domain in full, completed from reference TRBV27 and TRBJ1-4, reads EAQVTQNPRYLITVTGKKLTVTCSQNMNHEYMSWYRQDPGLGLRQIYYSMNVEVTDKGDVPEGYKVSRKEKRNFPLILESPSPNQTSLYFCASSRQGWGEKLFFGSGTQLSVL.

The V and J genes are TRBV18 and TRBJ2-7, with a weak D call TRBD1 (7 bases). Looked up from germline, CDR1 is KGHSH and CDR2 is LQKENI. The CDR3 totals 16 residues. Trimming shortened V by 1 base and J by 0 bases, and 13 bases separated the two germline ends. For the CDR3, the DNA is TGTGCCAGCTCACCACGGCCAGGGGGGAACTCCTACGAGCAGTACTTC. Its protein is CASSPRPGGNSYEQYF. Full variable domain (outside the CDR3, taken from reference TRBV18 and TRBJ2-7): NAGVMQNPRHLVRRRGQEARLRCSPMKGHSHVYWYRQLPEEGLKFMVYLQKENIIDESGMPKERFSAEFPKEGPSILRIQQVVRGDSAAYFCASSPRPGGNSYEQYFGPGTRLTVT.

The V call is TRBV5-1, the J call TRBJ1-1; TRBD1 might be the D (5 bases). The CDR3 totals 11 residues. Per the germline V gene, CDR1 is SGHRS and CDR2 is YFSETQ. V lost 3 bases and J lost 7, with 7 bases in between. The CDR3 is CASSSDSEAFF. CDR3 nucleotides: TGCGCCAGCAGCTCTGACAGTGAAGCTTTCTTT. Drawing the rest from reference TRBV5-1 and TRBJ1-1, the complete variable domain is KAGVTQTPRYLIKTRGQQVTLSCSPISGHRSVSWYQQTPGQGLQFLFEYFSETQRNKGNFPGRFSGRQFSNSRSEMNVSTLELGDSALYLCASSSDSEAFFGQGTRLTVV.

The rearrangement joins TRBV7-2 to TRBJ1-2, with 7 positions matching TRBD1. The CDR3 runs to 14 residues. From germline, CDR1 is SGHTA and CDR2 FQGNSA. The J segment lost 4 bases and the V segment lost 5 bases, leaving 7 bases of the junction unmatched. In DNA, the CDR3 is TGTGCCAGCAGCCTCGGAAGGGGGCCCTATGGCTACACCTTC. Translated: CASSLGRGPYGYTF. The entire variable domain, with the rest obtained from reference TRBV7-2 and TRBJ1-2, is as follows: GAGVSQSPSNKVTEKGKDVELRCDPISGHTALYWYRQSLGQGLEFLIYFQGNSAPDKSGLPSDRFSAERTGGSVSTLTIQRTQQEDSAVYLCASSLGRGPYGYTFGSGTRLTVV.

The chain joins TRBV19 to TRBJ2-7; D perhaps matches TRBD1 (6 bases). The V end lost 7 bases, the J end lost 7 bases, and 14 bases lay between the germline ends. The CDR3 runs to 12 residues. The germline CDR1 and CDR2 sequences are LNHDA and SQIVND (reference sequence). CDR3 amino acids: CASMQGLGEQYF. Written as DNA, the CDR3 is TGTGCCAGTATGCAGGGGTTGGGAGAGCAGTACTTC.

The V and J genes are TRBV9 and TRBJ2-1; D is possibly TRBD1 (6 bases). The germline V and J ends were trimmed by 0 bases and 0 bases, with 13 bases remaining between them. The CDR3 has 17 amino acids. CDR1 is SGDLS, CDR2 YYNGEE, per germline. As DNA, the CDR3 is TGTGCCAGCAGCGTAGTGCCGGACAGCTACTCCTACAATGAGCAGTTCTTC. It is translated as CASSVVPDSYSYNEQFF.

This clone was seen more than once but under ten times. J is TRBJ2-6 and V is TRBV5-4; 8 positions match TRBD1. The V and J ends lost 5 bases and 2 bases, in that order; junction bases with no gene match: 12. Germline CDR1 reads SGHNT; CDR2 reads YYREEE (reference sequence). This CDR3 is 18 amino acids long. The CDR3 spells CASSSFTGGSAGANVLTF. The CDR3, as DNA: TGTGCCAGCAGTTCATTCACAGGGGGAAGCGCTGGGGCCAACGTCCTGACTTTC.

The chain employs TRBV5-1 and TRBJ2-1; D gene unclear. V shed 1 base and J shed 4 bases, with 6 bases lying between them. The CDR3 totals 13 residues. Germline assignment: CDR1 SGHRS and CDR2 YFSETQ. This CDR3 reads CASSLTSYNEQFF. In DNA, the CDR3 is TGCGCCAGCAGCTTGACCAGTTACAATGAGCAGTTCTTC.

The CDR3 loop reads CAISGVAGVRAYEQYF. CDR3 DNA sequence: TGTGCCATCAGTGGGGTAGCGGGGGTTAGGGCCTACGAGCAGTACTTC. The chain combines TRBV10-3 with TRBJ2-7; TRBD2 aligns across 9 bases. J lost 2 bases, V lost 4 bases, and 9 bases had no gene match. Per the germline V gene, CDR1 is ENHRY and CDR2 is SYGVKD. The CDR3 loop spans 16 amino acids.

The rearrangement joins TRBV11-1 to TRBJ2-5; 11 bases agree with TRBD2. Trimming took 3 bases from V and 7 from J; bases not matched to a gene: 7. The CDR3 has 15 amino acids. Germline V gene data show CDR1 as SGHAT and CDR2 as FQDESV (reference sequence). CDR3 residues: CASSLGTSGVLTQYF. The DNA for the CDR3 is TGTGCCAGCAGCTTGGGGACTAGCGGAGTTCTGACCCAGTACTTC.

The rearrangement links TRBV3-1 (or the pseudogene TRBV3-2) to TRBJ1-6; possibly TRBD1 for D (5 bases). CDR1 and CDR2 (germline): LGHDT, YNNKEL (reference sequence). The ends were cut back, 6 bases at V and 6 bases at J, with 18 bases in the middle. The CDR3 runs to 16 residues. As DNA, the CDR3 is TGTGCCAGCAGTCGTCCTCAGGGTGCAGGTAATTCACCCCTCCACTTT. Protein: CASSRPQGAGNSPLHF.